Below, one T cell receptor beta chain is given with its context. Its antigen is not identified. This sample was included in a study of cytomegalovirus exposure and HLA in healthy donors. The overall study: About 85 million unique TCRs from HLA-typed donors were held in an early release of data. Whole-study findings and limits: What TCR beta sequences reportedly achieved was accurate prediction of HLA-A and HLA-B alleles in most subjects. Earlier findings revealed that most TCR beta V segments proved productive either about 90% or about 30% of the time. A few chains linked to CMV were shown in vitro to be specific for CMV antigens.

Primers for the PCR totalled 60 Vbeta and 13 Jbeta. Sequencing was performed with immunoSEQ multiplex PCR; in TCRdb, only in-frame clones are kept and a portion is missing. The table records about 250,000 clones, roughly 80% of them present only once. Trimming took off 6 bases at V and 2 bases at J, with 20 bases between the two ends. Per the germline V gene, CDR1 is SNHLY and CDR2 is FYNNEI. The CDR3 totals 16 residues. V usage is TRBV2 and J usage is TRBJ2-7; D unresolved. Input material: PBMCs. This clonotype originated in a girl aged 2-10 years in good health and CMV-seronegative. CDR3 bases: TGTGCCAGCAGCGCCGGGTTCACGGCCCGACCCTACGAGCAGTACTTC. Translation gives CASSAGFTARPYEQYF.